Listed below are T cell receptor beta chains from one sample, sequenced in a study of Ad26.COV2.S vaccination and SARS-CoV-2 variants. Method: immunoSEQ multiplex PCR; TCRdb's copy keeps in-frame clones and lacks some. The table lists fewer than 900,000 clones, roughly 90% of them singletons. Here the sequenced sample was peripheral blood, taken in a trial of Ad26.COV2.S vaccine versus placebo. The receptors derive from a person aged 18-65 years who received the Ad26.COV2.S COVID-19 vaccine or a placebo. The CDR3 runs from the conserved cysteine through the conserved F or W. A D gene is named only where the DNA matches it firmly. The size field is filled for only some rows; it gives once, few, many or a size class.

clone_size	d_call	j_call	v_call	cdr3_nt	cdr3_aa
-	-	TRBJ2-6	TRBV19	TGTGCCAGTAGTATATGGACAGCTGGGGCCAACGTCCTGACTTTC	CASSIWTAGANVLTF
-	-	TRBJ2-1	TRBV29-1	TGCAGCGTTGAAGAAATGACTCACGCTTACAATGAGCAGTTCTTC	CSVEEMTHAYNEQFF
-	TRBD1	TRBJ1-3	TRBV5-6	TGTGCCAGCAGCTTGGGACAGGGTAGGAACACCATATATTTT	CASSLGQGRNTIYF
-	-	TRBJ1-4	TRBV29-1	TGCAGCGTTGAAGATCCGGGGAGAACTAATGAAAAACTGTTTTTT	CSVEDPGRTNEKLFF
-	-	TRBJ1-5	TRBV4-2	TGTGCCAGCAGCCCACTCCCCTGGAAGGCCCAGCATTTT	CASSPLPWKAQHF
-	-	TRBJ1-2	TRBV27	TGTGCCAGCAGTTTATTCCATAACTATGGCTACACCTTC	CASSLFHNYGYTF
-	-	TRBJ1-2	TRBV4-2	TGTGCCAGCAGCCAAGGTTCCACAGCTAACTATGGCTACACCTTC	CASSQGSTANYGYTF
-	-	TRBJ1-5	TRBV21-1	TGTGCCAGCAGCAAAGTGGGGGCAGTCCAGCCCCAGCATTTT	CASSKVGAVQPQHF
-	TRBD1	TRBJ1-1	TRBV2	TGTGCCAGCAGTCCTCGGACAGGGGGCAACGCTGAAGCTTTCTTT	CASSPRTGGNAEAFF
-	-	TRBJ2-1	TRBV9	TGTGCCAGCAGCGTCTCTCCACAGCCCGGTGAGCAGTTCTTC	CASSVSPQPGEQFF
-	TRBD2	TRBJ2-1	TRBV27	TGTGCCAGCACTAAGACTAGCGGGAGGTCCGGCAATGAGCAGTTCTTC	CASTKTSGRSGNEQFF
-	TRBD2	TRBJ2-3	TRBV28	TGTGCCACCCAAGGGGGGCGGGAGGGCCGTAGCCAGTATTTT	CATQGGREGRSQYF
-	TRBD1	TRBJ1-4	TRBV29-1	TGCAGCGCTCGGACAGGGGGGAGCGAAAAACTGTTTTTT	CSARTGGSEKLFF
-	TRBD1	TRBJ2-7	TRBV2	TGTGCCAGCCGGACAGGGAACGAGCAGTACTTC	CASRTGNEQYF
-	-	TRBJ1-5	TRBV6-5	TGTGCCAGCAGTTACGGGGGGCTAAATCAGCCCCAGCATTTT	CASSYGGLNQPQHF
once	TRBD1	TRBJ1-1	TRBV11-3	TGTGCCAGCAGCTTAGGGGGGACAGCCACTGAAGCTTTCTTT	CASSLGGTATEAFF
-	TRBD1	TRBJ1-1	TRBV19	TGTGCCAGTAGGACACAAAGGGACAGCGAAGCTTTCTTT	CASRTQRDSEAFF
-	-	TRBJ2-5	TRBV13	TGTGCCAGCAGCATGGGTTCCCAAGAGACCCAGTACTTC	CASSMGSQETQYF
-	-	TRBJ2-7	TRBV7-9	TGTGCCAGCAGCTTAGAGGCCAGCCACGAGCAGTACTTC	CASSLEASHEQYF
-	-	TRBJ2-5	TRBV5-4	TGTGCCAGCAGTTCCAACTTCAGGGGTCAAGAGACCCAGTACTTC	CASSSNFRGQETQYF
-	TRBD1	TRBJ2-7	TRBV19	TGTGCCAGTAGTGGAACCGGGACAGGGAGTACTAAGCAGTACTTC	CASSGTGTGSTKQYF
-	TRBD1	TRBJ1-1	TRBV11-2	TGTGCCAGCAGCTTATGGGCGGTTGGGACAGCGAACACTGAAGCTTTCTTT	CASSLWAVGTANTEAFF
-	TRBD1	TRBJ2-7	TRBV7-2	TGTGCCAGCAGCGAGGGACAGGGAGCTTACTACGAGCAGTACTTC	CASSEGQGAYYEQYF
once	-	TRBJ1-2	TRBV24-1	TGTGCCACCAGTGATCGACTCGATCTCTCCGGCTACACCTTC	CATSDRLDLSGYTF
-	-	TRBJ1-6	TRBV4-3	TGCGCCAGCAGCCAAGATCGTCCATATTCGGGTTCACCCCTCCACTTT	CASSQDRPYSGSPLHF
-	TRBD1	TRBJ1-1	TRBV3-1/TRBV3-2	TGTGCCAGCAGACGACAGGGCGACACTGAAGCTTTCTTT	CASRRQGDTEAFF
-	TRBD2	TRBJ2-7	TRBV3-1/TRBV3-2	TGTGCCAGCAGCCTAACAAGCGGGGGGACGTACGAGCAGTACTTC	CASSLTSGGTYEQYF
once	-	TRBJ2-2	TRBV7-6	TGTGCCAGCAGCTTAGAAACAGGGTTGAACACCGGGGAGCTGTTTTTT	CASSLETGLNTGELFF
-	TRBD2	TRBJ2-3	TRBV11-3	TGTGCCAGCAGCTTATCTAGCGGGTCCACAGATACGCAGTATTTT	CASSLSSGSTDTQYF
-	-	TRBJ1-2	TRBV4-3	TGCGCCAGCAGCGAACGGGGAGGGATTGACGACGGCTATGGCTACACCTTC	CASSERGGIDDGYGYTF
-	-	TRBJ2-1	TRBV30	TGCCCCCGCCAGATTGAGCAGTTCTTC	CPRQIEQFF
-	TRBD2	TRBJ2-7	TRBV15	TGTGCCACCAGCATCCGGACTAGCGGGACGCTATACGAGCAGTACTTC	CATSIRTSGTLYEQYF
-	-	TRBJ2-7	TRBV30	TGTGCCTGGAGTGTACGTCCTACCCGCTCCTACGAGCAGTACTTC	CAWSVRPTRSYEQYF
-	TRBD2	TRBJ2-1	TRBV29-1	TGCAGCGTTGATCCGGGACTAGCGGGAAGCTCCTACAATGAGCAGTTCTTC	CSVDPGLAGSSYNEQFF
-	-	TRBJ1-2	TRBV18	TGTGCCAGCTCACCAGAAGGGACACTTTGGTCCAACTATGGCTACACCTTC	CASSPEGTLWSNYGYTF
-	TRBD2	TRBJ2-5	TRBV7-8	TGTGCCAGCAGCATTAGCGGGGGGGAGGTAGGAACCCAGTACTTC	CASSISGGEVGTQYF
-	-	TRBJ2-1	TRBV5-4	TGTGCCAGCAGCCTAGCGACCATAGAGCAGTTCTTC	CASSLATIEQFF
-	TRBD1	TRBJ1-2	TRBV6-2/TRBV6-3	TGTGCCAGCAGTTACGGGACAGGGGGCGGCTACACCTTC	CASSYGTGGGYTF
-	-	TRBJ2-1	TRBV27	TGTGCCAGCAGTTTATCCGCCTACAATGAGCAGTTCTTC	CASSLSAYNEQFF
many	TRBD1	TRBJ1-3	TRBV30	TGTGCCTGGAGGAGGGACAGGACCTCTGGAAACACCATATATTTT	CAWRRDRTSGNTIYF
-	-	TRBJ2-3	TRBV6-4	TGTGCCAGCAGCCTTAGTGCTTCCCCTAGCACAGATACGCAGTATTTT	CASSLSASPSTDTQYF
-	-	TRBJ1-5	TRBV10-3	TGTGCCATCAGTGGGGGGGAAAGCAATCAGCCCCAGCATTTT	CAISGGESNQPQHF